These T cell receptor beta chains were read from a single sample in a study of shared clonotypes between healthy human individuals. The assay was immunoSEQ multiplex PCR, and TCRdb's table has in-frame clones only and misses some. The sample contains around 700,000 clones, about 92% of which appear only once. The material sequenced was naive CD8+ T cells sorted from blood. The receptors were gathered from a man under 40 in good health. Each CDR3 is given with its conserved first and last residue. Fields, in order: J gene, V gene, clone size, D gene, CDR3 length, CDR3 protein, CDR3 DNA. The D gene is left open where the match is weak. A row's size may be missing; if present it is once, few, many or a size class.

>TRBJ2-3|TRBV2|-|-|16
CASSEFSSVSTDTQYF
TGTGCCAGCAGTGAATTCTCCAGCGTGAGCACAGATACGCAGTATTTT
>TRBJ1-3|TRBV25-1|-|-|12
CASSEVGIVVYF
TGTGCCAGCAGTGAAGTGGGGATAGTCGTATATTTT
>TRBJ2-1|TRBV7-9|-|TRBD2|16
CASSGRTSGPNNEQFF
TGTGCCAGCAGCGGCCGTACTAGCGGTCCTAACAATGAGCAGTTCTTC
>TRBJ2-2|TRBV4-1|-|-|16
CASSPRAGMNTGELFF
TGCGCCAGCAGCCCGAGGGCAGGAATGAACACCGGGGAGCTGTTTTTT
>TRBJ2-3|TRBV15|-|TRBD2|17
CATSRDLLAGSTDTQYF
TGTGCCACCAGCAGAGATCTGCTAGCGGGGAGCACAGATACGCAGTATTTT
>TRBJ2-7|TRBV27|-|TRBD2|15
CASGSGVAGTYEQYF
TGTGCCAGCGGATCCGGGGTAGCGGGAACCTACGAGCAGTACTTC
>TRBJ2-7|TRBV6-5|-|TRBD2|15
CASSGDSSGSYEQYF
TGTGCCAGCAGCGGCGACTCTAGCGGGAGTTACGAGCAGTACTTC
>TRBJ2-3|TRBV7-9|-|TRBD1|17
CASSQPGQEGVRDTQYF
TGTGCCAGCAGCCAACCGGGACAGGAGGGCGTCAGAGATACGCAGTATTTT
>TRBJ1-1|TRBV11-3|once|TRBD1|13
CASSSGQDTEAFF
TGTGCCAGCAGCTCCGGACAGGACACTGAAGCTTTCTTT
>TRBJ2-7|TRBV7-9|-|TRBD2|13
CASSESGIYEQYF
TGTGCCAGCAGCGAGAGCGGGATATACGAGCAGTACTTC
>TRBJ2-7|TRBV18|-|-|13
CASSPTQTYEQYF
TGTGCCAGCTCACCGACACAAACCTACGAGCAGTACTTC
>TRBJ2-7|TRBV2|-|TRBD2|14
CASGAGGYSYEQYF
TGTGCCAGCGGGGCGGGAGGGTATTCCTACGAGCAGTACTTC
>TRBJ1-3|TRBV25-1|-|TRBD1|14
CASSETGAGNTIYF
TGTGCCAGCAGTGAAACAGGGGCTGGAAACACCATATATTTT
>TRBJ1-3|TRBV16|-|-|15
CASSFSLSSGNTIYF
TGTGCCAGCAGCTTTTCACTCAGCTCTGGAAACACCATATATTTT
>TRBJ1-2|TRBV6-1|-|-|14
CASSETQAVISYTF
TGTGCCAGCAGTGAAACACAGGCAGTCATCAGCTACACCTTC
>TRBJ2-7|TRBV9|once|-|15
CASSVGGAGSYEQYF
TGTGCCAGCAGCGTAGGAGGTGCGGGAAGCTACGAGCAGTACTTC
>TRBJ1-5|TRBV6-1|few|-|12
CASSDGNQPQHF
TGTGCCAGCAGTGACGGCAATCAGCCCCAGCATTTT
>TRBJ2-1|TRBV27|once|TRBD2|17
CASSFGLAGGSYNEQFF
TGTGCCAGCAGTTTCGGACTAGCGGGAGGCTCCTACAATGAGCAGTTCTTC
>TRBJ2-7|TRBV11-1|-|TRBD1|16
CASSTYPTGGIYEQYF
TGTGCCAGCAGCACATATCCGACAGGGGGTATCTACGAGCAGTACTTC
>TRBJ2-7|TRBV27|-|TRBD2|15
CASSLWSGIHYEQYF
TGTGCCAGCAGTTTATGGAGCGGGATCCACTACGAGCAGTACTTC
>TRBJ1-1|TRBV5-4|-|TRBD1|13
CASSYGQGPEAFF
TGTGCCAGCAGCTATGGACAGGGCCCTGAAGCTTTCTTT
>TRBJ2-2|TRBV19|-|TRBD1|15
CASSIGTGNTGELFF
TGTGCCAGTAGTATAGGGACAGGGAACACCGGGGAGCTGTTTTTT
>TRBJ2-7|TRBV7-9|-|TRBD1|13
CASSPGQGNEQYF
TGTGCCAGCAGCCCAGGACAGGGTAACGAGCAGTACTTC
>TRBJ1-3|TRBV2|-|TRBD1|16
CASSESGDSFGNTIYF
TGTGCCAGCAGTGAATCAGGGGACAGTTTTGGAAACACCATATATTTT
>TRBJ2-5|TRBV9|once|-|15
CASSVGGGFSETQYF
TGTGCCAGCAGCGTAGGGGGCGGGTTCTCGGAGACCCAGTACTTC
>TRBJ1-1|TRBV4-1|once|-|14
CASSQRGAGTEAFF
TGCGCCAGCAGCCAAAGGGGGGCTGGTACTGAAGCTTTCTTT
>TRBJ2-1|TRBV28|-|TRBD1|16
CASSSPRTGTYNEQFF
TGTGCCAGCAGTTCCCCGAGGACAGGAACTTACAATGAGCAGTTCTTC
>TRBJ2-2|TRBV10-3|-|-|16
CAISESVPSGTGELFF
TGTGCCATCAGTGAGTCCGTTCCCTCTGGGACCGGGGAGCTGTTTTTT
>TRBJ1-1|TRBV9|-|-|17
CASSVGWRVGVNTEAFF
TGTGCCAGCAGCGTAGGGTGGAGGGTAGGAGTGAACACTGAAGCTTTCTTT
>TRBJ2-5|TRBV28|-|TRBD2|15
CASSIWTSAAETQYF
TGTGCCAGCAGTATCTGGACTAGCGCGGCAGAGACCCAGTACTTC
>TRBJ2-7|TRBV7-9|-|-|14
CASSPETPTYEQYF
TGTGCCAGCAGCCCTGAAACGCCGACCTACGAGCAGTACTTC
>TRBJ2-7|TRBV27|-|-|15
CASSSPGGPTYEQYF
TGTGCCAGCAGTTCCCCTGGGGGGCCAACCTACGAGCAGTACTTC
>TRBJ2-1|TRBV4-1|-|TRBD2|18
CASSPSGGGGISYNEQFF
TGCGCCAGCAGCCCAAGCGGGGGGGGCGGGATCTCCTACAATGAGCAGTTCTTC
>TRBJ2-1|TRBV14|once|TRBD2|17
CASSKELAGFVYNEQFF
TGTGCCAGCAGCAAGGAACTAGCGGGTTTCGTATACAATGAGCAGTTCTTC
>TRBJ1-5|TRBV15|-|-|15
CATSPRQVWNQPQHF
TGTGCCACCAGCCCGCGACAGGTATGGAATCAGCCCCAGCATTTT
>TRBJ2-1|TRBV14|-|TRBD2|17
CASSQEGRLAGGREQFF
TGTGCCAGCAGCCAAGAAGGGAGACTAGCGGGAGGTCGAGAGCAGTTCTTC